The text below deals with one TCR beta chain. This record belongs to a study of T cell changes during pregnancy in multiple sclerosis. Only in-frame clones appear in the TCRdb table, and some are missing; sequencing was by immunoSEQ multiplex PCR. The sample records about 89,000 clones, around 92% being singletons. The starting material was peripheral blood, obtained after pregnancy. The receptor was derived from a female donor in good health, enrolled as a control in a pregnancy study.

The CDR3 nucleotides read TGTGCCAGCAGTTCTATACCTCGACAGGGAGCTAGCGAGCAGTACTTC. Translated: CASSSIPRQGASEQYF. The chain carries TRBV27 and TRBJ2-7; 7 bases match TRBD1. The V gene end was trimmed by 4 bases and the J gene end by 6 bases; junction bases not matched to a gene: 15. Germline V lookup: CDR1 MNHEY, CDR2 SMNVEV (reference sequence). CDR3 length equals 16 residues.